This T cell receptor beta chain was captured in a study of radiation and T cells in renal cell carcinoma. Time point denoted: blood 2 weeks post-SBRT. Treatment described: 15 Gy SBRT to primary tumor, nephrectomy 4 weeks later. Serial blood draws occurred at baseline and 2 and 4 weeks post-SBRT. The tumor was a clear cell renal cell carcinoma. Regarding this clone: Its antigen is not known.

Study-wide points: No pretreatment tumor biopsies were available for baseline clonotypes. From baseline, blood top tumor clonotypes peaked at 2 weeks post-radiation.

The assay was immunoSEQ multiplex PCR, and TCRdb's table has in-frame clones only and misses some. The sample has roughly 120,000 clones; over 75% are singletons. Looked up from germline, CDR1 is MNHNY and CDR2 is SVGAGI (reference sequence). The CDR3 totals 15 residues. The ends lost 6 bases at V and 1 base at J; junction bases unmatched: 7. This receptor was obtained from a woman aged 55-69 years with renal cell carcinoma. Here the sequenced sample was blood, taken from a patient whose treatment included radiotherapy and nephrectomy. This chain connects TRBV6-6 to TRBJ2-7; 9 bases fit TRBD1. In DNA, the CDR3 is TGTGCCAGCAGGCCGGGGACAGGGCGGTCCTACGAGCAGTACTTC. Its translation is CASRPGTGRSYEQYF.